This TCR beta chain comes out of a study of blood T cell repertoires in COVID-19. Study as a whole: There were acute and convalescent COVID-19 samples, and they came from the United States, Italy and Spain.

As handled by the study authors: Amplification of reference gene primers provided the estimated nucleated cell counts. Profiling relied on immunoSEQ multiplex PCR, and the TCRdb table lists in-frame clones only, not all of them. The V and J calls and clone size come from that table; D and trimming were worked out from the DNA. The sample holds around 54,000 clones; roughly nine tenths are singletons and the top ten take under 9%. Germline values: CDR1 LNHDA, CDR2 SQIVND (reference sequence). V was trimmed by 6 bases and J by 0 bases, leaving 6 bases between them. The CDR3 totals 13 residues. The TCR was taken from a woman aged 40 to 50 with active COVID-19. The specimen was peripheral blood. This chain joins TRBV19 and TRBJ1-5; perhaps TRBD1 as D (5 bases). CDR3 loop: CASRQDSNQPQHF. CDR3 bases: TGTGCCAGTAGACAGGATAGCAATCAGCCCCAGCATTTT.